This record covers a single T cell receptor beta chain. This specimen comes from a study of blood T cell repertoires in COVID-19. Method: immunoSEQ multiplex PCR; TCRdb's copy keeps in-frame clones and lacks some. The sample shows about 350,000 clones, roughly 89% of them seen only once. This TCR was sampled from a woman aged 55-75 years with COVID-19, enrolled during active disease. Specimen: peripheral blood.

The CDR3 sequence is CASSELGGTDRAQHF. The CDR3 DNA follows: TGTGCCAGCAGTGAACTGGGGGGCACCGACAGGGCCCAGCATTTT. The genes are TRBV25-1 and TRBJ1-5; 7 bases agree with TRBD1. In germline, CDR1 is MGHDK, CDR2 SYGVNS. V gave up 2 bases and J gave up 11 bases; unmatched junction bases: 12. This CDR3 has 15 residues.